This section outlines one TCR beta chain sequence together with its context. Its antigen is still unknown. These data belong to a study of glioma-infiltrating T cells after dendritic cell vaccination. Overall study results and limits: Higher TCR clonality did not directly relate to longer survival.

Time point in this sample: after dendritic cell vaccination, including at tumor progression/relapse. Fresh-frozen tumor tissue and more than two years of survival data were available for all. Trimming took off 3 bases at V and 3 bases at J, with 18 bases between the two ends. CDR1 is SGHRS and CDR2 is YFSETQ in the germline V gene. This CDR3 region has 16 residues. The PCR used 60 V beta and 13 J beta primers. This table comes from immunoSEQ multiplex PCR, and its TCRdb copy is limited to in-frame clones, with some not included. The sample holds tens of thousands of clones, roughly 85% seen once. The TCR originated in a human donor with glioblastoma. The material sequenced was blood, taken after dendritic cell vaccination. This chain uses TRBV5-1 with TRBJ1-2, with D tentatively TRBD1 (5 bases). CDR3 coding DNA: TGCGCCAGCAGCTCGACCAGGGACTCCGCGGACTATGGCTACACCTTC. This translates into CASSSTRDSADYGYTF.